This record covers a single TCR beta chain. This clonotype was counted at least ten times. Its binding antigen is unknown. Base-call qualities are not available, and no considerably larger clone is one nucleotide away. This record belongs to a study of T cell repertoires in cytomegalovirus infection (dated by TCRdb to the late 2010s). About the full investigation: Because public TCR beta signatures pointed to carriage of CMV infection together with the matching HLA type, the HLA type of each donor mattered for the analysis.

The germline V gene supplies CDR1 SGHTA and CDR2 FQGNSA. From the cysteine up to the phenylalanine, the CDR3 has a length of 11 residues. Kept here is only the CDR3 DNA, which spans 33 bases and is read in frame from base 1. V drops 5 bases and J drops 8 bases, leaving 7 bases in between. General findings and caveats noted by the study authors: In the ex vivo response, HLA-C-restricted CMV-specific TCR beta clonotypes were dominant, and in two of eight donors the single most frequent clonotype came from this HLA-C-restricted group. In both this cohort and an independent cohort of a few hundred donors, the cumulative frequency of public TCR beta family members distinguished carriers of CMV infection plus the relevant HLA type.

These reads were obtained on an Illumina HiSeq 1500. TCRdb reprocessed the public reads (quality trimming at Q25 with fastp, clone calling with MiXCR) and kept in-frame beta chains. For every CDR3 protein sequence, its rows merge into one entry that carries the most common genes and DNA. This sample holds a few hundred thousand distinct CDR3 sequences; approximately 8.3% were observed only once. The leading ten clones occupy approximately 16% of the sample. This TCR was sampled from a human donor in good health (CMV status not recorded). Some clones in this sample may be carry-over from other donors' samples. Recombination linked TRBV7-2 to TRBJ2-1, with an unclear D gene assignment. Source material: PBMCs. The CDR3 region: CASSTLDEQFF. The DNA sequence is TGTGCCAGCAGCACGCTAGATGAGCAGTTCTTC.